This is a list of T cell receptor beta chains from one sample in a study of blood T cell repertoires in COVID-19. Using immunoSEQ multiplex PCR, the repertoire was profiled, and TCRdb retains in-frame clones only, with some absent. The repertoire holds around 70,000 clones, with around 90% as singletons. Sequencing was performed on peripheral blood. The source is a woman between 18 and 30 years old with acute or convalescent COVID-19. Each CDR3 is given without its conserved first and last residue. A D gene is named only where the DNA matches it firmly.

>13|TRBJ2-1|TRBV7-9|TRBD1
ASSKDRGRRNEQF
>13|TRBJ1-1|TRBV6-5|.
ASSRFGLMNTEAF
>13|TRBJ2-3|TRBV30|TRBD2
AWSVVAGVTDTQY
>14|TRBJ2-2|TRBV6-5|TRBD1
ASSYSTGHDTGELF
>16|TRBJ2-6|TRBV5-4|.
ASSFNRVERAGANVLT
>15|TRBJ2-3|TRBV2|TRBD2
ASSEGTSGGAADTQY
>12|TRBJ1-1|TRBV5-4|TRBD1
ASSHGQGATEAF
>11|TRBJ2-5|TRBV7-8|.
ASTTGSRETQY
>13|TRBJ1-2|TRBV5-1|.
ASSLARQGERGYT
>14|TRBJ2-5|TRBV5-1|TRBD1
ASSLAWQGAQETQY
>13|TRBJ1-1|TRBV29-1|.
SVRLDRAPGVEAF
>12|TRBJ1-5|TRBV18|.
ASSPGQNNQPQH
>13|TRBJ1-1|TRBV11-2|.
ASSLGGTTGSEAF
>11|TRBJ1-1|TRBV18|.
ASSPNRDTEAF
>12|TRBJ1-5|TRBV18|.
ASSPGVGNQPQH
>13|TRBJ1-5|TRBV6-1|TRBD1
ASSESGGAGQPQH
>12|TRBJ1-5|TRBV2|.
ASSDRGANQPQH
>12|TRBJ1-6|TRBV14|.
ASSPRGVNSPLH
>11|TRBJ2-5|TRBV6-5|TRBD1
ASSRDRDETQY
>13|TRBJ2-1|TRBV13|TRBD2
ASSQRGAAYNEQF
>13|TRBJ1-2|TRBV18|.
ASSPGQGQNYGYT
>12|TRBJ1-1|TRBV7-6|.
ASSPSGMNTEAF
>11|TRBJ2-1|TRBV6-5|TRBD2
AIGLGLSNEQF
>15|TRBJ2-2|TRBV5-6|.
ASSYGVGPPNTGELF
>12|TRBJ1-1|TRBV3-1/TRBV3-2|.
ASSQQGRNTEAF
>14|TRBJ2-3|TRBV10-2|.
ASISGPHRAPDTQY
>15|TRBJ2-1|TRBV4-3|TRBD2
ASSQATTSGGGHEQF
>9|TRBJ2-1|TRBV29-1|TRBD1
SVQGGYEQF
>12|TRBJ1-5|TRBV19|.
ASSPGEDNQPQH
>11|TRBJ1-6|TRBV7-9|TRBD1
ASNRDSASPLH
>15|TRBJ2-6|TRBV30|.
AWSVYRGSSGANVLT
>13|TRBJ1-2|TRBV5-1|TRBD1
ASSRGQDANYGYT
>16|TRBJ2-3|TRBV13|TRBD2
ASSPRGGGVTVPDTQY
>13|TRBJ2-1|TRBV15|.
ATSRATSSYNEQF
>13|TRBJ2-1|TRBV6-1|.
ASSDKGPTYNEQF
>12|TRBJ2-7|TRBV9|.
ASSVAQFIYEQY
>12|TRBJ1-5|TRBV19|.
ASSIGGLNQPQH
>12|TRBJ2-7|TRBV28|TRBD1
ASSSDRVAHEQY